The rows below give T cell receptor beta chains drawn from one sample of a study of shared clonotypes between healthy human individuals. Data came from immunoSEQ multiplex PCR; TCRdb stores just in-frame clones and leaves some out. Of about 2 million clones in the sample, roughly 95% were seen once. Sequencing was carried out using naive CD8+ T cells sorted from blood. The receptors stem from a young man in good health. The CDR3 runs from the conserved cysteine through the conserved F or W. The D gene is left open where the match is weak.

CSVEDTLAGYYEQYF	TGCAGCGTTGAAGATACCTTAGCGGGGTATTACGAGCAGTACTTC	TRBJ2-7	15	TRBV29-1	TRBD2
CASSSPDLTVSSYEQYF	TGTGCCAGCAGTTCCCCAGACCTGACGGTCAGCTCCTACGAGCAGTACTTC	TRBJ2-7	17	TRBV28	-
CASSYWGQQKETQYF	TGTGCCAGCAGTTACTGGGGACAGCAAAAAGAGACCCAGTACTTC	TRBJ2-5	15	TRBV6-5	TRBD1
CASSYSDPLNGYEQYF	TGTGCCAGCAGTTACTCGGACCCGCTGAATGGGTACGAGCAGTACTTC	TRBJ2-7	16	TRBV6-5	-
CASSEARQPLLYEQYF	TGTGCCAGCAGTGAAGCCCGACAGCCGTTACTCTACGAGCAGTACTTC	TRBJ2-7	16	TRBV6-1	-
CASSLASLSSYNEQFF	TGTGCCAGCAGCTTAGCAAGTCTGAGCTCCTACAATGAGCAGTTCTTC	TRBJ2-1	16	TRBV11-1	-
CAISADGSWHEQYF	TGTGCCATCAGTGCGGACGGGAGCTGGCACGAGCAGTACTTC	TRBJ2-7	14	TRBV10-3	-
CASSPFPRGSRDEQYF	TGTGCTAGCAGCCCCTTCCCCCGGGGGAGTAGGGACGAGCAGTACTTC	TRBJ2-7	16	TRBV7-7	-
CASSPGSGAQETQYF	TGTGCCAGCAGCCCTGGGAGCGGGGCCCAAGAGACCCAGTACTTC	TRBJ2-5	15	TRBV2	TRBD2
CAFGLSSSYNEQFF	TGTGCCTTCGGACTATCTAGCTCCTACAATGAGCAGTTCTTC	TRBJ2-1	14	TRBV30	-
CASSYSSSGSYEQYF	TGTGCCAGCAGTTACTCGAGTAGCGGGTCCTACGAGCAGTACTTC	TRBJ2-7	15	TRBV6-5	TRBD2
CASYPGQGAEAFF	TGTGCCAGCTACCCGGGACAGGGGGCTGAAGCTTTCTTT	TRBJ1-1	13	TRBV28	TRBD1
CASSQVSGETQYF	TGCGCCAGCAGCCAAGTATCGGGAGAGACCCAGTACTTC	TRBJ2-5	13	TRBV4-1	-
CAIRAGTASNQPQHF	TGTGCCATCAGGGCCGGGACAGCTAGCAATCAGCCCCAGCATTTT	TRBJ1-5	15	TRBV10-3	TRBD1
CASSLSILAGGELFF	TGTGCCAGCAGTTTATCCATACTAGCCGGAGGGGAGCTGTTTTTT	TRBJ2-2	15	TRBV27	-